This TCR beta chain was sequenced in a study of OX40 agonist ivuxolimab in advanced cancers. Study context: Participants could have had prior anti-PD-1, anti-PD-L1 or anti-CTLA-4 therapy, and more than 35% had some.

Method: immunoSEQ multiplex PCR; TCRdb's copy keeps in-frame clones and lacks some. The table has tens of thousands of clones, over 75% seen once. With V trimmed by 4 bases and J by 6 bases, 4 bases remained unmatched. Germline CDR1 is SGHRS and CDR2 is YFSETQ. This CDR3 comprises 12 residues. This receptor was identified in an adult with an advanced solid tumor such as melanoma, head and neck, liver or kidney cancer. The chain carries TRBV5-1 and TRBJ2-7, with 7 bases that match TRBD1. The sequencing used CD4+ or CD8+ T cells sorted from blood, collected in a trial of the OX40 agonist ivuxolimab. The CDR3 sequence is CASSTAGGEQYV. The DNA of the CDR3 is TGCGCCAGCAGCACTGCAGGGGGCGAGCAGTACGTC.